This entry features one T cell receptor beta chain sequence. These data are taken from a study of OX40 agonist ivuxolimab in advanced cancers. Whole-study context: Patients in dose escalation had liver, melanoma, kidney or head and neck cancers. Mean age 60 years, range about 23 to 79; around 80% male.

V lost 7 bases to trimming and J lost 0 bases; unmatched junction nucleotides: 3. CDR3 length equals 15 residues. CDR1 is SGHRS, CDR2 YFSETQ, per germline. The protocol was immunoSEQ multiplex PCR, while the TCRdb copy is restricted to in-frame clones and leaves out a portion. The table shows roughly 92,000 clones, with around 91% occurring only once. The clonotype comes from an adult with an advanced solid tumor such as melanoma, head and neck, liver or kidney cancer. The V call is TRBV5-1, the J call TRBJ1-6; 8 bases map to TRBD1. The sequences come from CD4+ or CD8+ T cells sorted from blood, collected in a trial of the OX40 agonist ivuxolimab. CDR3 coding DNA: TGCGCCAGCGGACAGGGAAGCTCCTATAATTCACCCCTCCACTTT. Encoded protein: CASGQGSSYNSPLHF.